This TCR beta chain was obtained from a study of shared clonotypes between healthy human individuals. Genomic DNA for unsorted samples was obtained from 70 million to 100 million PBMCs. For each subset, genomic DNA was distributed in equal portions over several immunoSEQ plates. DNA input for the unsorted PBMC replicate PCRs was about 280 ng, tens of thousands of T cell genomes. The repertoire was sequenced with immunoSEQ multiplex PCR; TCRdb's copy has only in-frame clones and lacks some. The profile covers some 500,000 clones, with around 77% appearing a single time and approximately 12% taken by the ten largest. This CDR3 is built from 16 residues. CDR1 and CDR2 (germline): SGHRS, YFSETQ. Trimming removed 4 bases at V and 4 bases at J, with 20 bases between.

The TCR comes from a woman in her forties in good health. Some clones in this sample may be carry-over from other donors' samples. This chain uses TRBV5-1 with TRBJ2-5; D is undetermined. The sample comprised PBMCs. The CDR3 loop is CASSLLDGPPTETQYF. CDR3 nucleotides: TGCGCCAGCAGCCTCTTGGACGGCCCTCCCACAGAGACCCAGTACTTC.